These 24 T cell receptor beta chains originate from one sample sequenced in a study of blood T cells in healthy people across ages. Primers used in a second PCR of about 7 to 12 cycles were a sample-barcoded 5' primer and a J-beta primer mix. MiXCR, applied by TCRdb to the 5' RACE reads, yields one record per CDR3 protein. The sample includes 850,000 to 1,100,000 distinct CDR3 sequences, roughly two fifths of them seen just once. Sequencing was carried out using blood. These receptors all come from a man between 18 and 29 years old in good health.

This clonotype was counted a few times. The rearrangement links TRBV5-1 to TRBJ2-1; unclear D gene. With the DNA end fitting TRBJ2-7 better, the J assignment may be wrong. The germline V gene has CDR1 SGHRS and CDR2 YFSETQ. This CDR3 has 15 residues. The DNA for the CDR3 is TGCGCCAGCAGCTTGAAGTCAGACTCCTACAATGAGCAGTACTTC. Protein: CASSLKSDSYNEQYF.

The chain carries TRBV7-9 and TRBJ2-1; D is possibly TRBD1 (6 bases). The V end was cut by 4 bases, the J end by 3 bases, with 13 bases between. Per germline, CDR1 SEHNR and CDR2 FQNEAQ (reference sequence). This CDR3 has 15 residues. As DNA, the CDR3 is TGTGCCAGCAGCTCAGGACAGCCACTCTACAATGAGCAGTTCTTC. Protein sequence: CASSSGQPLYNEQFF.

The CDR3 region has the DNA TGTGCCAGCAGCGTCGGGGGGGACAGACGGTATCAGCCCCAGCATTTT. Protein product: CASSVGGDRRYQPQHF. The V and J genes are TRBV7-6 and TRBJ1-5; 7 bases are a match to TRBD1. The CDR3 runs to 16 residues. The germline gives CDR1 SGHVS, CDR2 FNYEAQ. V shed 5 bases and J 5 bases; nucleotides not matched to a gene: 12. Full variable domain (rest looked up from reference TRBV7-6 and TRBJ1-5): GAGVSQSPRYKVTKRGQDVALRCDPISGHVSLYWYRQALGQGPEFLTYFNYEAQQDKSGLPNDRFSAERPEGSISTLTIQRTEQRDSAMYRCASSVGGDRRYQPQHFGDGTRLSIL.

As for this clonotype: One junction end disagrees with the germline gene, perhaps due to a read error. The chain has TRBV20-1 and TRBJ1-2; no clear D. This CDR3 region has 16 residues. The germline V gene encodes CDR1 DFQATT and CDR2 SNEGSKA (reference sequence). CDR3 coding DNA: TGCAGTGTTAGAGATGGTACAGTTCTACACCAGTCGGGCTACACCTTC. It codes for CSVRDGTVLHQSGYTF.

In regard to this clonotype: The junction does not match germline at one end; this may be a read error. The chain combines TRBV20-1 with TRBJ1-6; D possibly corresponds to TRBD1 (5 bases). CDR1 and CDR2 from the germline V gene are DFQATT and SNEGSKA (reference sequence). The CDR3 is made up of 14 amino acids. The CDR3 reads CSAPRSGTNSPPHF. The CDR3 DNA reads TGCAGTGCGCCCAGATCCGGGACTAATTCACCCCCCCACTTT.

This rearrangement joins TRBV7-3 to TRBJ2-3; either TRBD1 or TRBD2 may supply D (5 bases each). V was shortened by 5 bases and J by 2 bases, with 14 bases between the two germline ends. Germline values: CDR1 SGHTA, CDR2 FQGTGA. The CDR3 length is 15 residues. The CDR3 region has the DNA TGTGCCAGCAGCCAGTCCGGGACCACCACAGATACGCAGTATTTT. Protein sequence: CASSQSGTTTDTQYF.

This clonotype turned up a few times. The V gene is TRBV20-1, the J gene TRBJ1-5; D uncertain. Per germline, CDR1 DFQATT and CDR2 SNEGSKA (reference sequence). The CDR3 sequence is 12 residues long. Between the trimmed V and J ends, which lost 6 bases and 6 bases, there was a span of 12 bases. The CDR3: CSAVRWGQPQHF. The CDR3 DNA sequence: TGCAGTGCCGTCCGATGGGGTCAGCCCCAGCATTTT.

This clonotype was observed a few times. The chain links TRBV20-1 to TRBJ2-1, with unresolved D. V gave up 2 bases and J gave up 0 bases, with 8 bases separating them. Germline V gives CDR1 DFQATT, CDR2 SNEGSKA (reference sequence). The CDR3 has 14 residues. The CDR3 bases are TGCAGTGCTAGATTCGTTGGCTCCTACAATGAGCAGTTCTTC. Its translation: CSARFVGSYNEQFF.

This clonotype was found many times. V usage is TRBV9 and J usage is TRBJ1-1; TRBD1 is a possible D gene (5 bases). Trimming removed 5 bases from V and 1 base from J, with 12 bases in between. Looked up from germline, CDR1 is SGDLS and CDR2 is YYNGEE. The CDR3 spans 14 residues. Written as DNA, the CDR3 is TGTGCCAGCAGTGTCGAGGGGCGGAACACTGAAGCTTTCTTT. Amino acids: CASSVEGRNTEAFF. Combining the CDR3 with reference TRBV9 and TRBJ1-1 gives the whole variable domain DSGVTQTPKHLITATGQRVTLRCSPRSGDLSVYWYQQSLDQGLQFLIQYYNGEERAKGNILERFSAQQFPDLHSELNLSSLELGDSALYFCASSVEGRNTEAFFGQGTRLTVV.

This clonotype came up many times. One end of the junction is discordant with germline, which a read error may explain. This chain connects TRBV5-1 to TRBJ1-2, with D possibly TRBD1 on 6 matching bases. CDR3 length: 13 amino acids. Germline values: CDR1 SGHRS, CDR2 YFSETQ. The CDR3 here is CASRLDSQNGYTF. The CDR3 DNA is TGCGCCAGCAGATTGGACAGCCAGAATGGCTACACCTTC.

The V call is TRBV12-3 or TRBV12-4, the J call TRBJ1-2; 7 nucleotides agree with TRBD1. The CDR3 has 14 residues. The V gene end was trimmed by 4 bases and the J gene end by 7 bases; junction bases not matched to a gene: 9. CDR3 sequence (DNA): TGTGCCAGCAGTTCAACGACAGGGATCGTTGGCTACACCTTC. It yields the protein CASSSTTGIVGYTF.

A few counts support this clonotype. The V and J genes are TRBV3-1 and TRBJ1-1, with D maybe TRBD1 (5 bases). Deletions cut 4 bases from V and 7 bases from J, with 22 bases between. CDR1 is LGHDT, CDR2 YNNKEL, per germline (reference sequence). The CDR3 contains 16 residues. The CDR3 nucleotides read TGTGCCAGCAGCCCGAGGAGGGGCGCAAAGGTGGGTGAAGCTTTCTTT. Protein: CASSPRRGAKVGEAFF.

The V gene is TRBV27, the J gene TRBJ1-1; the D gene is possibly TRBD1 (5 bases). The CDR3 loop spans 20 amino acids. Trimming stripped 6 bases from V and 0 bases from J, with 29 bases between. Germline CDR1 and CDR2: MNHEY and SMNVEV (reference sequence). As DNA, the CDR3 is TGTGCCAGCAGCCCACGAACCCCAGGGAGGGCTTCACTCATGAACACTGAAGCTTTCTTT. Translated, it gives CASSPRTPGRASLMNTEAFF.

A few counts support this clonotype. The rearrangement joins TRBV7-9 to TRBJ1-2; D is unresolved. Germline V gives CDR1 SEHNR, CDR2 FQNEAQ (reference sequence). V lost 2 bases, J lost 7 bases, and 14 bases lay in between. The CDR3 extends over 14 amino acids. CDR3 amino acids: CASSLYSTGSGYTF. The CDR3 nucleotides read TGTGCCAGCAGCTTATATTCGACGGGGAGTGGCTACACCTTC.

CDR3 coding DNA: TGTGCCAGCAGAATGACTAGCGGGGGATACGAGCAGTACTTC. This encodes CASRMTSGGYEQYF. The V call is TRBV27, the J call TRBJ2-7; 12 positions agree with TRBD2. The junction had 4 bases not matched to a gene; V was cut back by 6 bases and J by 4 bases. Germline lookup yields CDR1 MNHEY and CDR2 SMNVEV (reference sequence). This CDR3 comprises 14 residues.

The CDR3 spells CASSPFAGTGDFSGANVLTF. The CDR3 nucleotides are TGTGCCAGCAGTCCGTTCGCCGGGACAGGGGATTTCTCTGGGGCCAACGTCCTGACTTTC. The rearrangement uses TRBV27 and TRBJ2-6; 10 bases agree with TRBD1. Germline CDR1 and CDR2: MNHEY and SMNVEV (reference sequence). The trim removed 5 bases at V and 0 bases at J, leaving 13 bases unmatched. The CDR3 is 20 amino acids.

The chain has TRBV20-1 and TRBJ2-2; 13 positions match TRBD2. The germline V gene encodes CDR1 DFQATT and CDR2 SNEGSKA (reference sequence). CDR3 length: 15 amino acids. The J segment lost 5 bases and the V segment lost 6 bases, leaving 6 bases of the junction unmatched. The CDR3, as DNA: TGCAGTGCCACGACTAGCGGGGGGCAAACCGGGGAGCTGTTTTTT. As protein: CSATTSGGQTGELFF.

The chain employs TRBV12-3 or TRBV12-4 and TRBJ1-2; D is unresolved. V was pared by 8 bases and J by 6 bases, with 16 bases between. The CDR3 is 13 residues long. The CDR3 is CASSTSGGDGYTF. DNA of the CDR3: TGTGCCAGCTCCACAAGCGGAGGCGATGGCTACACCTTC.

This chain joins TRBV20-1 and TRBJ2-7; tentatively, D is TRBD1 or TRBD2 (5 bases each). This CDR3 region has 14 residues. V was pared by 0 bases and J by 7 bases, with 16 bases between. Germline CDR1 reads DFQATT; CDR2 reads SNEGSKA (reference sequence). The CDR3 loop is CSARDRESYNEQYF. The CDR3 bases are TGCAGTGCTAGAGACAGGGAGTCCTACAATGAGCAGTACTTC.

The chain uses TRBV3-1 and TRBJ2-3; D uncertain. Per the germline V gene, CDR1 is LGHDT and CDR2 is YNNKEL (reference sequence). V lost 4 bases and J lost 1, with 12 bases in between. This CDR3 is built from 15 residues. CDR3 region: CASSPRNFGTDTQYF. CDR3 DNA sequence: TGTGCCAGCAGCCCCCGGAATTTTGGCACAGATACGCAGTATTTT.

The rearrangement joins TRBV9 to TRBJ1-4; a possible D gene is TRBD1 (5 bases). Trimming took 4 bases from V and 10 from J, leaving 17 bases between them. CDR3 length equals 14 residues. In germline, CDR1 is SGDLS, CDR2 YYNGEE. CDR3 region: CASSRGEGPVKLFF. The CDR3 nucleotides read TGTGCCAGCAGCAGAGGGGAGGGCCCCGTAAAACTGTTTTTT.

The chain employs TRBV7-6 and TRBJ2-3, with 9 bases matching TRBD2. This CDR3 is built from 16 residues. The germline V gene has CDR1 SGHVS and CDR2 FNYEAQ. The V gene end was trimmed by 5 bases and the J gene end by 2 bases; junction bases not matched to a gene: 8. CDR3 sequence reads: CASSERGLAITDTQYF. The CDR3 DNA reads as TGTGCCAGCAGCGAGAGGGGACTAGCCATCACAGATACGCAGTATTTT.

This clonotype was picked up many times. This rearrangement joins TRBV20-1 to TRBJ1-1; no firm D call. CDR3 size: 11 residues. V was shortened by 4 bases and J by 10 bases, with 13 bases between the two germline ends. Looked up from germline, CDR1 is DFQATT and CDR2 is SNEGSKA (reference sequence). The CDR3 spells CSATSRGRAFF. The DNA for the CDR3 is TGCAGTGCTACTAGCCGCGGTCGAGCTTTCTTT.

This clonotype appeared a few times. The rearrangement uses TRBV10-3 and TRBJ2-2; D tentatively fits TRBD1 or TRBD2 (6 bases each). V lost 0 bases to trimming and J lost 3 bases, with 14 bases between them. CDR3 length equals 17 residues. The germline CDR1 and CDR2 sequences are ENHRY and SYGVKD. CDR3 in amino acids: CAISESGGGRDTGELFF. For the CDR3, the DNA is TGTGCCATCAGTGAGTCAGGAGGGGGTCGGGACACCGGGGAGCTGTTTTTT.